The following is a TCR beta chain sequence with its context. Its antigen remains unidentified. This specimen belongs to a study of OX40 agonist ivuxolimab in advanced cancers. Overall study: Enrollees could have had prior anti-PD-1, anti-PD-L1 or anti-CTLA-4 therapy, which under 50% had received. One hepatocellular carcinoma and a couple of cutaneous melanoma patients partially responded. Broader study findings: Not determined was the antigen specificity of the expanded peripheral T cells.

Trimming cost V 5 bases and J 8 bases; bases outside gene matches: 12. The CDR3 length is 16 residues. Germline V CDR1 and CDR2: MNHEY, SMNVEV (reference sequence). This table comes from immunoSEQ multiplex PCR, and its TCRdb copy is limited to in-frame clones, with some not included. This sample has 130,000 or so clones, with around nine tenths found just once. This receptor was taken from an adult with an advanced solid tumor such as melanoma, head and neck, liver or kidney cancer. This specimen was CD4+ or CD8+ T cells sorted from blood, taken in a trial of the OX40 agonist ivuxolimab. The rearrangement joins TRBV27 to TRBJ2-2, with 9 bases identical to TRBD1. The CDR3, as DNA: TGTGCCAGCAGTGGAGTCGGGACAGGGAGGCCGGGGGAGCTGTTTTTT. This translates into CASSGVGTGRPGELFF.